This T cell receptor beta chain was profiled in a study of T cells expressing NK-cell markers. Overall study findings and caveats: CD8+ T cells in roughly six donors included dominant NKG2C+ clonotypes at about 1.0-8%. Four donors likewise had their CD3+CD56-NKG2C+ fraction led by these clonotypes.

In the case of this clonotype: The antigen remains undetermined.

The germline gives CDR1 GTSNPN, CDR2 SVGIG (reference sequence). The CDR3 contains 16 residues. Researchers built TCR beta cDNA using 5'RACE template switching with UMIs. No DNA is given; TCRdb re-called the 5' RACE reads and lists each CDR3 protein once. There are roughly 300,000 distinct CDR3 sequences in the sample, with around 3.9% held by the top ten. This receptor was obtained from a woman aged 18 to 69 in good health. The chain couples TRBV30 to TRBJ2-2; TCRdb names TRBD2, which stays unverified in the absence of DNA. Sequencing input: blood T cells: a sorted CD56 or NKG2C T cell subset, CD4+ or CD8+ T cells, or bulk PBMC T cells (not recorded which). The CDR3 sequence is CAWGLAGGPGTGELFF.